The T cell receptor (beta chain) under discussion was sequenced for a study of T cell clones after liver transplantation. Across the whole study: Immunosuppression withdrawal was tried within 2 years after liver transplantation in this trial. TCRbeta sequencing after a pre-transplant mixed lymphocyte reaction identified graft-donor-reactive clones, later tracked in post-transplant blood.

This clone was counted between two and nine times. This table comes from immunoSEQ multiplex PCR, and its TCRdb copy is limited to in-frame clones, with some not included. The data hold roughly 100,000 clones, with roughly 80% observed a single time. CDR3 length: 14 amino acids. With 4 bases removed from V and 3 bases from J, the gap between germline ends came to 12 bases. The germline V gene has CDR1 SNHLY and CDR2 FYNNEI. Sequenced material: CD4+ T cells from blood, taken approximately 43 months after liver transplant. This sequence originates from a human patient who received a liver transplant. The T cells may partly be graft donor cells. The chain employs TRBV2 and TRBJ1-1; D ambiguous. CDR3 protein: CASSAEGMHTEAFF. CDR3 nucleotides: TGTGCCAGCAGTGCGGAAGGGATGCACACTGAAGCTTTCTTT.